Below, 11 T cell receptor beta chains from the same sample are listed, as sequenced in a study of T cell responses to AZD1222 COVID-19 vaccine. Clones were read by immunoSEQ multiplex PCR, and TCRdb kept only the in-frame ones, dropping some. The sample gives tens of thousands of clones, approximately 90% of which show up once; approximately 4.9% is in the top ten. Source: peripheral blood, taken on day 0 of AZD1222 vaccination. These receptors came from an adult in good health.

The V call is TRBV18, the J call TRBJ1-2; D might be TRBD1 (5 bases). The CDR3 loop spans 16 amino acids. CDR1 is KGHSH and CDR2 is LQKENI in the germline V gene. The V end lost 4 bases, the J end lost 8 bases, and 23 bases lay between the germline ends. CDR3 nucleotide sequence: TGTGCCAGCTCACGGGACGCTCTCGGGACCAGGTTGGGCTACACCTTC. Its translation: CASSRDALGTRLGYTF.

The chain links TRBV7-2 to TRBJ2-3; the D is unclear. The V gene's germline CDR1 is SGHTA and CDR2 FQGNSA. CDR3 length: 15 amino acids. Trimming took 1 base from V and 6 from J, leaving 14 bases between them. CDR3 DNA sequence: TGTGCCAGCAGCTTAGGATCCGCCACACTTGATACGCAGTATTTT. Protein product: CASSLGSATLDTQYF.

This clone was seen once. The chain carries TRBV3-1 (or the pseudogene TRBV3-2) and TRBJ1-1; 7 positions match TRBD1. J gave up 6 bases and V 5 bases, and 6 bases lay outside the gene matches. The CDR3 consists of 13 residues. Germline values: CDR1 LGHDT, CDR2 YNNKEL (reference sequence). Here the CDR3 DNA reads TGTGCCAGCAGCTTCGCAGGGGGTGCTGAAGCTTTCTTT. Amino acid sequence: CASSFAGGAEAFF.

The chain has TRBV13 and TRBJ1-6; a weak D match, TRBD1 (6 bases). V lost 5 bases to trimming and J lost 9 bases, with 20 bases between them. CDR1 and CDR2 (germline): PRHDT, FYEKMQ (reference sequence). This CDR3 has 16 amino acids. Here the CDR3 DNA reads TGTGCCAGCAGCCCCAGACAGGCCCAAGCAGGTTCACCCCTCCACTTT. It translates to CASSPRQAQAGSPLHF.

In its sample, this clone was seen once. The chain joins TRBV10-3 to TRBJ1-6; no definite D call. Trimming removed 0 bases from V and 14 bases from J, with 17 bases in between. Germline CDR1 ENHRY, CDR2 SYGVKD. There are 15 residues in the CDR3. As DNA, the CDR3 is TGTGCCATCAGTGAGTCGACTCAAGACCCGATAGCCCTCCACTTT. Protein sequence: CAISESTQDPIALHF.

This chain links TRBV7-6 with TRBJ2-7, with 8 bases that match TRBD1. After removal of 0 bases from V and 6 bases from J, the junction contained 10 bases not matched to a gene. The CDR3 is 16 residues long. The germline CDR1 and CDR2 sequences are SGHVS and FNYEAQ. The CDR3 loop is CASSLAISAGGLEQYF. Written as DNA, the CDR3 is TGTGCCAGCAGCTTAGCGATAAGTGCAGGGGGCCTCGAGCAGTACTTC.

This chain joins TRBV29-1 and TRBJ1-1; no firm D call. The germline gives CDR1 SQVTM, CDR2 ANQGSEA. Trimming pared 6 bases from V and 1 base from J, leaving 3 bases between. This CDR3 spans 10 amino acids. CDR3 in DNA: TGCAGCGTCTCGAACACTGAAGCTTTCTTT. Translating gives CSVSNTEAFF.

This chain uses TRBV6-6 with TRBJ2-7; 8 bases are shared with TRBD1. This CDR3 has 14 residues. The ends lost 8 bases at V and 6 bases at J; junction bases unmatched: 12. Germline CDR1 is MNHNY and CDR2 is SVGAGI (reference sequence). CDR3 nucleotides: TGTGCCAGCGGAGGTGGGCAGGGGGCAACCGAGCAGTACTTC. Its translation is CASGGGQGATEQYF.

The chain uses TRBV12-3 or TRBV12-4 and TRBJ1-4, with D possibly TRBD1 on 5 matching bases. CDR3 length: 13 amino acids. The V end was cut by 4 bases, the J end by 6 bases, with 9 bases between. In DNA form, the CDR3 reads TGTGCCAGCAGTTGGGGCCAAGATGAAAAACTGTTTTTT. This sequence encodes CASSWGQDEKLFF.

CDR3 coding DNA: TGTGCCAGCAGTTTTGAGACAGGGGGCCGAGATGGCTACACCTTC. Residues: CASSFETGGRDGYTF. The chain recombines TRBV6-5 with TRBJ1-2; 10 bases line up with TRBD1. The V and J ends lost 4 bases and 6 bases, in that order; junction bases with no gene match: 8. Germline V CDR1 and CDR2: MNHEY, SVGAGI. The CDR3 consists of 15 residues.

CDR3 sequence (DNA): TGTGCCAGCTCGTTTAGGGGGTGGAATTCACCCCTCCACTTT. This codes for CASSFRGWNSPLHF. The chain uses TRBV16 and TRBJ1-6, with a possible D match to TRBD1 (6 bases). The CDR3 sequence is 14 residues long. Germline CDR1 is KGHSY and CDR2 is FQNENV. V was cut by 8 bases and J by 7 bases, with 15 bases left in between.